One sample yielded the 9 T cell receptor beta chains listed below, sequenced in a study of cytomegalovirus exposure and HLA in healthy donors. Use of 60 Vbeta and 13 Jbeta primers characterized the PCR. Sequenced by immunoSEQ multiplex PCR; TCRdb stores in-frame clones only, minus some. Of roughly 100,000 clones in the sample, 75% to 85% were seen once. Sequencing used PBMCs. The source of these receptors is a man aged 25-45 years in good health and CMV-seronegative.

V gene TRBV11-2 combines with J gene TRBJ1-2, with 9 positions matching TRBD1. Germline CDR1 SGHAT, CDR2 FQNNGV. This CDR3 has 13 residues. V was clipped by 3 bases and J by 7 bases; unmatched bases: 3. The DNA of the CDR3 is TGTGCCAGCAGCTTTGGACAGGGGAGTGGCTACACCTTC. As protein: CASSFGQGSGYTF.

This clone has a handful of counts. Other DNA sequences in the sample encode the same CDR3. The chain recombines TRBV7-3 with TRBJ2-6, with 12 bases fitting TRBD1. The V segment lost 3 bases and the J segment 2 bases; nucleotides outside the gene matches: 2. There are 17 residues in the CDR3. Per the germline V gene, CDR1 is SGHTA and CDR2 is FQGTGA. The DNA of the CDR3 is TGTGCCAGCAGCTTGGGACAGGGGGCGCCTGGGGCCAACGTCCTGACTTTC. Translating it yields CASSLGQGAPGANVLTF.

CDR3 sequence: CASSYSVPGEGFEQFF. Written as DNA, the CDR3 is TGTGCCAGCAGTTACTCTGTCCCGGGAGAAGGCTTTGAGCAGTTCTTC. V and J are TRBV6-5 and TRBJ2-1; D perhaps matches TRBD2 (6 bases). CDR3 size: 16 residues. Trimming took off 0 bases at V and 9 bases at J, with 18 bases between the two ends. CDR1 is MNHEY, CDR2 SVGAGI, per germline.

With respect to this clone: Other DNA variants within this sample encode the same CDR3. This chain joins TRBV29-1 and TRBJ1-1; D is perhaps TRBD1 (6 bases). From germline, CDR1 is SQVTM and CDR2 ANQGSEA. Trimming pared 7 bases from V and 4 bases from J, leaving 16 bases between. This CDR3 has 13 amino acids. The CDR3 sequence is CSGAQGRSTEAFF. For the CDR3, the DNA is TGCAGCGGGGCACAGGGAAGGAGCACTGAAGCTTTCTTT. The whole variable domain, filled in from reference TRBV29-1 and TRBJ1-1, reads SAVISQKPSRDICQRGTSLTIQCQVDSQVTMMFWYRQQPGQSLTLIATANQGSEATYESGFVIDKFPISRPNLTFSTLTVSNMSPEDSSIYLCSGAQGRSTEAFFGQGTRLTVV.

This rearrangement joins TRBV9 to TRBJ1-1, with 7 bases fitting TRBD1. Germline trimming cut 2 bases from V and 5 bases from J; bases unmatched to any gene: 12. The CDR3 spans 16 residues. The V gene's germline CDR1 is SGDLS and CDR2 YYNGEE. This CDR3 reads CASSVETGNYLTEAFF. The CDR3 coding sequence is TGTGCCAGCAGCGTCGAGACAGGGAATTATTTGACTGAAGCTTTCTTT.

The chain recombines TRBV11-2 with TRBJ2-3; possible D gene TRBD2, 7 bases. This CDR3 has 17 residues. V was pared by 4 bases and J by 5 bases, with 22 bases between. Looked up from germline, CDR1 is SGHAT and CDR2 is FQNNGV. CDR3 sequence reads: CASSSIGGGLLEDTQYF. The CDR3 bases are TGTGCCAGCAGCTCCATAGGGGGGGGGCTGTTGGAAGATACGCAGTATTTT.

The chain links TRBV11-2 to TRBJ1-5; no firm D call. V dropped 0 bases and J dropped 2 bases, with 8 bases sitting between them. This CDR3 has 15 amino acids. The germline V gene has CDR1 SGHAT and CDR2 FQNNGV. For the CDR3, the DNA is TGTGCCAGCAGCTTAGACCCAAATGGCAATCAGCCCCAGCATTTT. It specifies CASSLDPNGNQPQHF.

This chain uses TRBV12-5 with TRBJ2-7; 8 nucleotides align to TRBD1. V shed 4 bases, J shed 6 bases, and the junction held 5 bases outside the gene matches. CDR1 LGHNT and CDR2 FRNRAP come from the germline V gene. This CDR3 has 13 amino acids. The CDR3 reads CASGYGQGSEQYF. The CDR3 DNA reads as TGTGCTAGTGGTTACGGACAGGGCAGCGAGCAGTACTTC.

This clone was observed a few times. The rearrangement links TRBV4-2 to TRBJ1-2, with D hard to call. In germline, CDR1 is LGHNA, CDR2 YNFKEQ. The CDR3 contains 17 residues. Trimming shortened V by 2 bases and J by 2 bases, and 18 bases separated the two germline ends. The CDR3 spells CASSQSRLDSANYGYTF. CDR3 DNA sequence: TGTGCCAGCAGCCAATCCCGGTTGGACTCCGCGAACTATGGCTACACCTTC.